Listed below are T cell receptor beta chains from one sample, sequenced in a study of blood T cell repertoires in COVID-19. Generated by immunoSEQ multiplex PCR, the TCRdb table keeps only in-frame clones and is missing some. The profile shows about 220,000 clones, approximately 82% of them singletons. Sequencing was performed on peripheral blood. These receptors originate from a woman aged 80 or older with acute or convalescent COVID-19. The CDR3 runs from the conserved cysteine through the conserved F or W. The D gene is left open where the match is weak. Not all rows give a size; the values are once, few, many and, for expanded clones, a class.

size,V,J,D,CDR3,DNA
NA,TRBV6-5,TRBJ1-1,NA,CASTRGTEEAFF,TGTGCCAGCACGAGGGGGACCGAAGAAGCTTTCTTT
NA,TRBV3-1/TRBV3-2,TRBJ2-1,TRBD2,CASSQGGGAYNEQFF,TGTGCCAGCAGCCAAGGCGGGGGGGCCTACAATGAGCAGTTCTTC
NA,TRBV2,TRBJ1-1,NA,CASAGGIAAFF,TGTGCCAGCGCGGGGGGGATCGCAGCTTTCTTT
once,TRBV7-8,TRBJ2-5,TRBD2,CASSPRLAGDRETQYF,TGTGCCAGCAGCCCTCGACTAGCGGGGGATCGAGAGACCCAGTACTTC
NA,TRBV11-3,TRBJ1-5,NA,CASSLAASGPQHF,TGTGCCAGCAGCTTAGCTGCCAGCGGGCCCCAGCATTTT
NA,TRBV30,TRBJ1-2,NA,CAWTETPGGYTF,TGTGCCTGGACCGAAACGCCGGGTGGCTACACCTTC
NA,TRBV9,TRBJ2-7,TRBD1,CASSVAGTGVSYEQYF,TGTGCCAGCAGCGTAGCTGGGACAGGGGTGTCCTACGAGCAGTACTTC
NA,TRBV15,TRBJ1-1,NA,CATSRDSVNTEAFF,TGTGCCACCAGCAGAGATTCTGTGAACACTGAAGCTTTCTTT
once,TRBV11-2,TRBJ2-5,NA,CASSPFKEQETQYF,TGTGCCAGCAGCCCTTTTAAAGAGCAAGAGACCCAGTACTTC
NA,TRBV9,TRBJ1-3,NA,CASSVSPAIGNTIYF,TGTGCCAGCAGCGTTTCTCCAGCGATTGGAAACACCATATATTTT
NA,TRBV6-5,TRBJ1-1,NA,CASRPTTATEAFF,TGTGCCAGCAGACCTACCACCGCGACTGAAGCTTTCTTT
NA,TRBV6-5,TRBJ1-2,TRBD1,CASGTGPGYTF,TGTGCCAGTGGGACAGGGCCTGGCTACACCTTC
NA,TRBV19,TRBJ1-2,NA,CASTRGTNYGYTF,TGTGCCAGTACTCGTGGGACAAACTATGGCTACACCTTC
NA,TRBV2,TRBJ1-1,NA,CASSRDNRGTEAFF,TGTGCCAGCAGTAGGGACAACAGAGGGACTGAAGCTTTCTTT
NA,TRBV7-7,TRBJ2-5,TRBD1,CASSRSGQGETQYF,TGTGCTAGCAGCAGAAGTGGACAGGGGGAGACCCAGTACTTC
once,TRBV7-2,TRBJ1-1,NA,CASSLRGVIRGAFF,TGTGCCAGCAGCTTACGAGGGGTCATCAGGGGAGCTTTCTTT
NA,TRBV9,TRBJ1-2,NA,CASSVAGREGYTF,TGTGCCAGCAGCGTAGCTGGCAGGGAAGGCTACACCTTC
NA,TRBV24-1,TRBJ2-1,NA,CATSASNPGPPDYNEQFF,TGTGCCACCAGTGCATCGAACCCTGGGCCACCCGACTACAATGAGCAGTTCTTC
NA,TRBV7-6,TRBJ2-3,TRBD2,CASSLTFSGVNTDTQYF,TGTGCCAGCAGCTTAACTTTTAGCGGGGTGAACACAGATACGCAGTATTTT
NA,TRBV5-1,TRBJ1-2,NA,CASSLERGLYGYTF,TGCGCCAGCAGCTTGGAGCGGGGGCTCTATGGCTACACCTTC
NA,TRBV2,TRBJ1-2,NA,CASRVGQQSNYGYTF,TGTGCCAGCAGAGTGGGACAACAATCTAACTATGGCTACACCTTC
NA,TRBV10-3,TRBJ1-4,NA,CAITGGASEKLFF,TGTGCCATCACGGGGGGCGCATCTGAAAAACTGTTTTTT
NA,TRBV5-4,TRBJ2-2,NA,CASSPPGTGELFF,TGTGCCAGCAGCCCCCCGGGTACCGGGGAGCTGTTTTTT
NA,TRBV11-1,TRBJ2-3,TRBD2,CASSLIGGGSTDTQYF,TGTGCCAGCAGCTTAATCGGGGGGGGCAGCACAGATACGCAGTATTTT
NA,TRBV6-5,TRBJ2-3,NA,CASSYLDTQYF,TGTGCCAGCAGCTACCTAGATACGCAGTATTTT
few,TRBV19,TRBJ1-6,TRBD1,CASSADRERLNSPLHF,TGTGCCAGTAGTGCTGACAGGGAAAGACTTAATTCACCCCTCCACTTT
NA,TRBV18,TRBJ1-2,NA,CASSPGTTNYGYTF,TGTGCCAGCTCACCCGGGACAACAAACTATGGCTACACCTTC
NA,TRBV9,TRBJ2-2,NA,CASSYRLDGELFF,TGTGCCAGCAGCTATCGACTAGATGGGGAGCTGTTTTTT
NA,TRBV2,TRBJ1-1,NA,CASSTGRNTEAFF,TGTGCCAGCAGTACCGGGAGGAACACTGAAGCTTTCTTT
NA,TRBV6-5,TRBJ1-2,NA,CASLLRQSNGYTF,TGTGCCAGCTTACTGCGACAGAGCAATGGCTACACCTTC
NA,TRBV19,TRBJ1-5,TRBD1,CASSYSRDRGYGNQPQHF,TGTGCCAGTAGCTATTCCCGGGACAGGGGATACGGCAATCAGCCCCAGCATTTT
NA,TRBV4-2,TRBJ2-4,NA,CASSQDQGLAKNIQYF,TGTGCCAGCAGCCAAGATCAGGGACTAGCCAAAAACATTCAGTACTTC
NA,TRBV5-1,TRBJ2-7,NA,CASSQSGLVKEQYF,TGCGCCAGCAGCCAGAGCGGTCTGGTGAAGGAGCAGTACTTC
NA,TRBV7-9,TRBJ1-2,TRBD1,CASTEGAQAGGYTF,TGTGCCAGCACTGAGGGGGCCCAGGCGGGAGGCTACACCTTC
once,TRBV2,TRBJ1-5,NA,CASSEKGIKQPQHF,TGTGCCAGCAGTGAAAAGGGGATCAAGCAGCCCCAGCATTTT
NA,TRBV5-1,TRBJ1-5,NA,CASSLTGDNQPQHF,TGCGCCAGCAGCCTGACAGGCGATAATCAGCCCCAGCATTTT
NA,TRBV21-1,TRBJ1-4,NA,CASSKMRQGGSEANEKLFF,TGTGCCAGCAGCAAAATGCGGCAGGGAGGAAGTGAAGCTAATGAAAAACTGTTTTTT
few,TRBV9,TRBJ1-2,TRBD1,CASSLRTGANYGYTF,TGTGCCAGCAGCCTCCGGACAGGAGCTAACTATGGCTACACCTTC
NA,TRBV2,TRBJ2-1,NA,CASTGGFMDNEQFF,TGTGCCAGCACCGGCGGGTTCATGGACAATGAGCAGTTCTTC
NA,TRBV5-5,TRBJ1-4,NA,CASSMNSATNEKLFF,TGTGCCAGCAGCATGAACAGTGCAACTAATGAAAAACTGTTTTTT
NA,TRBV12-3/TRBV12-4,TRBJ1-2,NA,CASIPADSYGYTF,TGTGCCAGCATCCCCGCCGACTCTTATGGCTACACCTTC
NA,TRBV4-2,TRBJ2-7,NA,CASSRGVGAASYEQYF,TGTGCCAGCAGCCGGGGGGTCGGGGCAGCCTCCTACGAGCAGTACTTC
NA,TRBV5-1,TRBJ1-4,TRBD1,CASSLEGATNEKLFF,TGCGCCAGCAGCTTGGAGGGGGCTACTAATGAAAAACTGTTTTTT
NA,TRBV21-1,TRBJ1-1,NA,CASREPEGEAFF,TGTGCCAGCAGGGAACCCGAGGGTGAAGCTTTCTTT
once,TRBV9,TRBJ2-2,NA,CASSVDGLPPGELFF,TGTGCCAGCAGCGTAGATGGACTCCCCCCCGGGGAGCTGTTTTTT
NA,TRBV5-1,TRBJ2-7,NA,CASSRLGGAEQYF,TGCGCCAGCAGTCGGCTAGGGGGGGCCGAGCAGTACTTC
NA,TRBV7-8,TRBJ2-1,NA,CASSPRRRHNEQFF,TGTGCCAGCAGCCCTCGACGGCGGCACAATGAGCAGTTCTTC
NA,TRBV2,TRBJ1-2,NA,CASTSVLNYGYTF,TGTGCCAGCACGTCCGTCCTTAACTATGGCTACACCTTC
NA,TRBV4-1,TRBJ2-7,NA,CASSQEWLGSYEQYF,TGCGCCAGCAGCCAAGAATGGCTTGGTTCCTACGAGCAGTACTTC
NA,TRBV27,TRBJ2-7,TRBD2,CASSFGGRAYEQYF,TGTGCCAGCAGTTTCGGCGGGAGAGCCTACGAGCAGTACTTC
NA,TRBV28,TRBJ2-6,NA,CASTSQGTGANVLTF,TGTGCCAGCACCTCCCAGGGAACTGGGGCCAACGTCCTGACTTTC
once,TRBV7-2,TRBJ1-2,TRBD1,CASSFTGANYGYTF,TGTGCCAGCAGCTTTACAGGGGCTAACTATGGCTACACCTTC
NA,TRBV5-4,TRBJ1-1,TRBD1,CASSSGTANTEAFF,TGTGCCAGCAGCTCCGGGACAGCGAACACTGAAGCTTTCTTT
NA,TRBV5-4,TRBJ2-5,NA,CASSLVGGETQYF,TGTGCCAGCAGCTTGGTCGGGGGAGAGACCCAGTACTTC
NA,TRBV28,TRBJ1-1,NA,CASSPFGALAEAFF,TGTGCCAGCAGTCCATTCGGTGCGTTGGCTGAAGCTTTCTTT
NA,TRBV3-1/TRBV3-2,TRBJ1-6,NA,CASSQVGPLALHF,TGTGCCAGCAGCCAAGTGGGGCCCCTGGCCCTCCACTTT
NA,TRBV7-9,TRBJ2-1,NA,CASSLSAGRNNEQFF,TGTGCCAGCAGCTTATCAGCGGGCAGGAACAATGAGCAGTTCTTC